This T cell receptor beta chain originates from a study of OX40 agonist ivuxolimab in advanced cancers. Study information: A male proportion of just over 80% was recorded, with mean age approximately 56 years and range roughly 23 to 90.

This clone was seen just once. This table comes from immunoSEQ multiplex PCR, and its TCRdb copy is limited to in-frame clones, with some not included. Of tens of thousands of clones listed, around 88% are singletons. Germline V gene lookup returns CDR1 MDHEN and CDR2 SYDVKM. This CDR3 has 16 residues. J gave up 7 bases and V 2 bases, and 10 bases lay outside the gene matches. The chain joins TRBV28 to TRBJ2-4; 8 positions agree with TRBD2. The TCR originated in an adult with an advanced solid tumor such as melanoma, head and neck, liver or kidney cancer. The sequences come from CD4+ or CD8+ T cells sorted from blood, collected in a trial of the OX40 agonist ivuxolimab. This chain's CDR3 is CASSLATASGSNIQYF. The CDR3 DNA sequence: TGTGCCAGCAGTTTAGCGACGGCGAGCGGGAGTAACATTCAGTACTTC.